These T cell receptor beta chains were read from a single sample in a study of blood T cell repertoires in COVID-19. Measured with immunoSEQ multiplex PCR; TCRdb has only the in-frame clones, and not every one. The sample lists tens of thousands of clones; 79% were seen once. The specimen was peripheral blood. The source of these receptors is a human donor in a cohort sampled during active COVID-19. CDR3s include the opening cysteine and the closing phenylalanine or tryptophan. A D gene is named only where the DNA matches it firmly. Clone size is not always given. Where it is, it says once, few, many or a class for expanded clones.

cdr3_length	d_call	clone_size	v_call	j_call	cdr3_aa	cdr3_nt
15	.	.	TRBV6-2/TRBV6-3	TRBJ1-3	CASSYSTGRLNTIYF	TGTGCCAGCAGTTACTCGACAGGACGGTTGAACACCATATATTTT
14	TRBD1	many	TRBV9	TRBJ2-7	CASSVAPSGGEQYF	TGTGCCAGCAGCGTAGCGCCTTCAGGGGGCGAGCAGTACTTC
17	TRBD1	.	TRBV3-1/TRBV3-2	TRBJ2-1	CASSHPSGQEDYNEQFF	TGTGCCAGCAGCCACCCCTCGGGACAGGAGGATTACAATGAGCAGTTCTTC
18	.	once	TRBV11-2	TRBJ2-1	CASSLEALVGGYYNEQFF	TGTGCCAGCAGCTTAGAAGCGCTAGTCGGCGGCTACTACAATGAGCAGTTCTTC
13	.	.	TRBV4-3	TRBJ2-7	CASSQEGYYEQYF	TGCGCCAGCAGCCAAGAGGGCTACTACGAGCAGTACTTC
17	TRBD1	few	TRBV27	TRBJ1-1	CASSMDRGGVYGTEAFF	TGTGCCAGCAGTATGGACAGGGGAGGGGTGTATGGCACTGAAGCTTTCTTT
12	.	once	TRBV6-5	TRBJ1-1	CAIQTGRTEAFF	TGTGCCATCCAGACAGGTAGAACTGAAGCTTTCTTT
11	.	.	TRBV20-1	TRBJ1-1	CSATRNTEAFF	TGCAGTGCTACCAGGAACACTGAAGCTTTCTTT
15	.	once	TRBV4-2	TRBJ1-5	CASSAGQNSNQPQHF	TGTGCCAGCAGCGCCGGACAGAATAGCAATCAGCCCCAGCATTTT
16	TRBD1	.	TRBV4-1	TRBJ2-5	CASSPPGTGGAPTQYF	TGCGCCAGCAGCCCCCCTGGGACAGGGGGCGCACCGACCCAGTACTTC
12	TRBD1	.	TRBV7-8	TRBJ2-7	CASSSDRGEQYF	TGTGCCAGCAGCTCGGACAGGGGGGAGCAGTACTTC
16	TRBD1	.	TRBV7-8	TRBJ2-2	CASSFARDRVTGELFF	TGTGCCAGCAGCTTCGCTCGGGACAGGGTAACCGGGGAGCTGTTTTTT
14	TRBD2	.	TRBV5-1	TRBJ2-7	CASSPGLAGYEQYF	TGCGCCAGCAGCCCGGGACTAGCGGGTTACGAGCAGTACTTC
16	.	.	TRBV12-5	TRBJ1-3	CASGLGLPSSGNTIYF	TGTGCTAGTGGTTTAGGACTCCCGAGCTCTGGAAACACCATATATTTT
14	TRBD1	.	TRBV2	TRBJ2-5	CASSEGTGTETQYF	TGTGCCAGCAGTGAAGGGACAGGGACAGAGACCCAGTACTTC
15	.	.	TRBV15	TRBJ1-5	CATKPGRGGGQPQHF	TGTGCCACCAAACCAGGAAGGGGAGGGGGACAGCCCCAGCATTTT
16	TRBD1	.	TRBV19	TRBJ1-5	CASSDPGQGAYQPQHF	TGTGCCAGTAGCGATCCGGGACAGGGGGCTTATCAGCCCCAGCATTTT
17	TRBD2	.	TRBV7-9	TRBJ2-2	CASSLGGTSGDQGELFF	TGTGCCAGCAGCTTAGGTGGCACTAGCGGGGACCAGGGGGAGCTGTTTTTT
16	.	.	TRBV28	TRBJ2-3	CASSLGSGKILDTQYF	TGTGCCAGCAGTTTAGGTAGCGGAAAGATTTTAGATACGCAGTATTTT
12	TRBD2	once	TRBV20-1	TRBJ2-1	CSASGLAFEQFF	TGCAGTGCTAGTGGACTAGCTTTCGAGCAGTTCTTC
15	.	.	TRBV27	TRBJ2-7	CASSSLLGWSYEQYF	TGTGCCAGCAGTTCCCTACTAGGGTGGTCCTACGAGCAGTACTTC
14	TRBD2	.	TRBV15	TRBJ2-7	CATSRGGTAYEQYF	TGTGCCACCAGCAGGGGGGGGACCGCCTACGAGCAGTACTTC
11	.	.	TRBV19	TRBJ1-2	CASKRGYGYTF	TGTGCCAGTAAGAGGGGGTATGGCTACACCTTC
16	.	.	TRBV25-1	TRBJ2-7	CASSESNSLVTYEQYF	TGTGCCAGCAGTGAATCTAACAGCCTTGTCACCTACGAGCAGTACTTC
14	.	.	TRBV10-3	TRBJ2-3	CAISDRESTDTQYF	TGTGCCATCAGTGACCGGGAGAGCACAGATACGCAGTATTTT
15	TRBD2	.	TRBV14	TRBJ2-7	CASSRDSGRYGEQYF	TGTGCCAGCAGCCGGGATAGCGGGAGATATGGCGAGCAGTACTTC
15	.	.	TRBV27	TRBJ2-4	CASSLSRGGRNIQYF	TGTGCCAGCAGTTTATCAAGAGGGGGTCGGAACATTCAGTACTTC
14	.	.	TRBV18	TRBJ1-4	CASSQYRTNEKLFF	TGTGCCAGCTCACAGTACAGGACGAATGAAAAACTGTTTTTT
13	.	.	TRBV6-5	TRBJ1-1	CASSRGGNTEAFF	TGTGCCAGCAGTAGGGGGGGGAACACTGAAGCTTTCTTT
16	.	.	TRBV11-3	TRBJ2-3	CASSLVGSSSTDTQYF	TGTGCCAGCAGCTTAGTCGGTAGCAGTAGCACAGATACGCAGTATTTT
15	TRBD1	.	TRBV6-5	TRBJ1-6	CASTRDRGSGSPLHF	TGTGCCAGCACGAGGGACAGGGGGTCGGGTTCACCCCTCCACTTT
14	.	few	TRBV28	TRBJ1-5	CASIRGRVVQPQHF	TGTGCCAGCATAAGGGGCCGCGTTGTACAGCCCCAGCATTTT
16	TRBD1	.	TRBV7-6	TRBJ1-1	CASSPGGRGPNTEAFF	TGTGCCAGCAGCCCAGGGGGAAGAGGCCCAAACACTGAAGCTTTCTTT
13	.	.	TRBV4-3	TRBJ2-5	CASSQALAETQYF	TGCGCCAGCAGCCAAGCTCTAGCTGAGACCCAGTACTTC
16	.	once	TRBV4-1	TRBJ2-3	CASSHGGLLEVNTQYF	TGCGCCAGCAGTCACGGGGGACTTTTAGAGGTGAATACGCAGTATTTT
16	TRBD1	.	TRBV13	TRBJ1-2	CASSPIGQGGNYGYTF	TGTGCCAGCAGCCCAATAGGACAGGGAGGAAACTATGGCTACACCTTC
19	TRBD1	.	TRBV14	TRBJ2-1	CASSQSWIGTGISYNEQFF	TGTGCCAGCAGCCAAAGTTGGATTGGGACAGGAATTTCCTACAATGAGCAGTTCTTC
17	TRBD1	.	TRBV6-6	TRBJ1-6	CASSQPGQGTYNSPLHF	TGTGCCAGCAGTCAACCGGGACAGGGAACATATAATTCACCCCTCCACTTT
13	.	.	TRBV7-9	TRBJ1-6	CASSPQRGSPLHF	TGTGCCAGCAGCCCGCAACGGGGTTCACCCCTCCACTTT
15	TRBD1	.	TRBV2	TRBJ1-5	CASSEWGGQGQPQHF	TGTGCCAGCAGTGAATGGGGGGGACAGGGTCAGCCCCAGCATTTT
12	.	.	TRBV24-1	TRBJ2-7	CATSGRDYEQYF	TGTGCCACCAGTGGTAGAGACTACGAGCAGTACTTC
14	.	.	TRBV3-1/TRBV3-2	TRBJ2-7	CASSLTLIGNEQYF	TGTGCCAGCAGCCTCACTTTGATCGGGAACGAGCAGTACTTC
14	.	.	TRBV7-9	TRBJ2-5	CASSLTQGGETQYF	TGTGCCAGCAGCTTAACGCAGGGAGGCGAGACCCAGTACTTC
14	.	.	TRBV23-1	TRBJ1-1	CASSQSEENTEAFF	TGCGCCAGCAGTCAATCGGAGGAGAACACTGAAGCTTTCTTT
16	.	.	TRBV4-1	TRBJ1-5	CASSQEGGGGNQPQHF	TGCGCCAGCAGCCAAGAGGGCGGAGGGGGCAATCAGCCCCAGCATTTT
17	TRBD2	.	TRBV7-2	TRBJ2-1	CASSLSPTSGGNNEQFF	TGTGCCAGCAGCCTTAGCCCAACTAGCGGGGGCAACAATGAGCAGTTCTTC
15	TRBD2	.	TRBV11-3	TRBJ2-1	CASSLGTSGTGEQFF	TGTGCCAGCAGCTTGGGGACTAGCGGGACGGGTGAGCAGTTCTTC